This T cell receptor (beta chain) derives from a study of cytomegalovirus exposure and HLA in healthy donors. Study conclusions and caveats: In vitro experiments confirmed that a few CMV-associated chains were specific for CMV antigens.

Concerning this clone itself: The antigen is unknown.

Germline V gives CDR1 MGHRA, CDR2 YSYEKL. Between the trimmed V and J ends, which lost 7 bases and 2 bases, there was a span of 12 bases. This CDR3 contains 15 residues. Some clones are missing from TCRdb's copy, which holds only in-frame ones; the method was immunoSEQ multiplex PCR. The sample records 100,000 to 150,000 clones, around nine tenths being singletons. Input material: PBMCs. V is TRBV4-1 and J is TRBJ2-6; D call uncertain. This clonotype originated in a woman aged 18 to 35 in good health and CMV-seronegative. CDR3 in amino acids: CASTLLGTGANVLTF. Written as DNA, the CDR3 is TGCGCCAGCACCTTGCTTGGCACTGGGGCCAACGTCCTGACTTTC.